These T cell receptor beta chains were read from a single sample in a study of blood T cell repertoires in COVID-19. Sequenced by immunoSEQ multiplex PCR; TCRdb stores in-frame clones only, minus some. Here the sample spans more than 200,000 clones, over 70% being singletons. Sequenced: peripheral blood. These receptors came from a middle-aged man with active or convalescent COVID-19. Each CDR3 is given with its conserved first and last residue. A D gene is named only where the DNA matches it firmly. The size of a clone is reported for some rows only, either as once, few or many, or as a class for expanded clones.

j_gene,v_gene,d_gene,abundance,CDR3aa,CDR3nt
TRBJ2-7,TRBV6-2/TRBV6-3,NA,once,CASSYLGGSSYEQYF,TGTGCCAGCAGTTATCTGGGAGGAAGCTCCTACGAGCAGTACTTC
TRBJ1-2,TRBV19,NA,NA,CASSHDGTSRYGYTF,TGTGCCAGTAGTCATGACGGGACATCGCGCTATGGCTACACCTTC
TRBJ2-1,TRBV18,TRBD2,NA,CASPREDVGSNEQFF,TGTGCCAGCCCCCGGGAGGATGTCGGTAGCAATGAGCAGTTCTTC
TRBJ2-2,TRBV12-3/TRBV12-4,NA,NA,CASSFGRTGELFF,TGTGCCAGCAGTTTTGGCCGAACCGGGGAGCTGTTTTTT
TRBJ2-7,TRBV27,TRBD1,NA,CASKKDRGHINEQYF,TGTGCCAGCAAGAAAGACAGGGGTCATATAAACGAGCAGTACTTC
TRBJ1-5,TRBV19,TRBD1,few,CASSLSWDRVTQPQHF,TGTGCCAGTAGTCTCAGCTGGGACAGGGTCACTCAGCCCCAGCATTTT
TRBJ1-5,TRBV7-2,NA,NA,CASSLTGYNQPQHF,TGTGCCAGCAGCTTAACAGGGTACAATCAGCCCCAGCATTTT
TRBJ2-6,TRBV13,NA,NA,CASNINSGAGWTGANVLTF,TGTGCCAGCAATATAAATTCAGGAGCAGGGTGGACTGGGGCCAACGTCCTGACTTTC
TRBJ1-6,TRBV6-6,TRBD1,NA,CASSSGTGVSPLHF,TGTGCCAGCAGTTCCGGGACAGGGGTTTCACCCCTCCACTTT
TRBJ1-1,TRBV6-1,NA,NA,CASSELDKFLEAFF,TGTGCCAGCAGTGAATTGGACAAATTTTTAGAAGCTTTCTTT
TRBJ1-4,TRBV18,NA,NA,CASSPGSGRGNEKLFF,TGTGCCAGCTCACCAGGGTCCGGGAGAGGTAATGAAAAACTGTTTTTT
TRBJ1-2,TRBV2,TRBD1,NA,CASSEYRGHGYTF,TGTGCCAGCAGTGAGTACAGGGGACATGGCTACACCTTC
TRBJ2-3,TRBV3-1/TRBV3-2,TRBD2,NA,CASSQDVGGLWASGPSDTQYF,TGTGCCAGCAGCCAAGATGTTGGGGGATTATGGGCTAGCGGACCCTCCGATACGCAGTATTTT
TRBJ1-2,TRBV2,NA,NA,CASSAGQNYGYTF,TGTGCCAGCAGTGCGGGACAAAACTATGGCTACACCTTC
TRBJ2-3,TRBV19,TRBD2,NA,CATGTSPTDTQYF,TGTGCCACCGGGACTAGTCCCACGGATACGCAGTATTTT
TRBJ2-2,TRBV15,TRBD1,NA,CATSARAGQGNTGELFF,TGTGCCACCAGCGCCCGAGCGGGACAGGGGAACACCGGGGAGCTGTTTTTT
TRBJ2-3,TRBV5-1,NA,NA,CASSSTGTYTDTQYF,TGCGCCAGCAGCTCCACCGGGACATACACAGATACGCAGTATTTT
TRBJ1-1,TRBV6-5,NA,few,CASSFGIMNTEAFF,TGTGCCAGCAGTTTTGGCATCATGAACACTGAAGCTTTCTTT
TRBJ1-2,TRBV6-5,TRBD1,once,CASRNNRGLYGYTF,TGTGCCAGCAGGAATAACAGGGGGCTCTATGGCTACACCTTC
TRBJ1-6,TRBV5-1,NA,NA,CASNPGNWDSPLHF,TGCGCCAGCAACCCGGGGAATTGGGATTCACCCCTCCACTTT
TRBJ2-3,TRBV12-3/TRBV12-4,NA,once,CASSRGNPDTQYF,TGTGCCAGCAGTCGGGGGAACCCAGATACGCAGTATTTT
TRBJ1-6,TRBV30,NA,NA,CAWCEGSSYNSPLHF,TGTGCCTGGTGTGAAGGGAGCTCCTATAATTCACCCCTCCACTTT
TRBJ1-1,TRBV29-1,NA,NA,CSVRGRTEAFF,TGCAGCGTGCGGGGTAGGACTGAAGCTTTCTTT
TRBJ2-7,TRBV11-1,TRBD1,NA,CASSRRGPGSYEQYF,TGTGCCAGCAGCCGTAGGGGGCCGGGGTCCTACGAGCAGTACTTC
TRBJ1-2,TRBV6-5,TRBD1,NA,CASYGQAYGYTF,TGTGCCAGTTACGGACAGGCCTATGGCTACACCTTC
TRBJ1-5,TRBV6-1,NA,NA,CASRQARDQPQHF,TGTGCCAGCAGGCAGGCCAGGGATCAGCCCCAGCATTTT
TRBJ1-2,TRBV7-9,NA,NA,CASSLIVFGGDYGYTF,TGTGCCAGCAGCTTAATAGTTTTCGGGGGTGACTATGGCTACACCTTC
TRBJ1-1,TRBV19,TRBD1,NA,CASHTGEVNTEAFF,TGTGCCAGTCATACAGGGGAGGTGAACACTGAAGCTTTCTTT
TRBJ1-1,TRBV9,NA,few,CASSPRLVGTEAFF,TGTGCCAGCAGCCCCCGTTTAGTTGGCACTGAAGCTTTCTTT
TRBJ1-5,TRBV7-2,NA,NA,CASSFHTGNQPQHF,TGTGCCAGCAGCTTCCATACAGGAAATCAGCCCCAGCATTTT
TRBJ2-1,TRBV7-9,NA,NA,CASSGHLTGSYNEQFF,TGTGCCAGCAGCGGGCACCTGACCGGGAGCTACAATGAGCAGTTCTTC
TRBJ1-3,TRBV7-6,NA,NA,CATSNSGNTIYF,TGTGCCACCTCTAACTCTGGAAACACCATATATTTT
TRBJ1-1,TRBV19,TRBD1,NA,CASSPGQAIEAFF,TGTGCCAGTAGTCCAGGACAGGCTATTGAAGCTTTCTTT
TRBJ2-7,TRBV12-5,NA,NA,CASGAGTPTSYEQYF,TGTGCTAGTGGTGCCGGGACACCAACCTCCTACGAGCAGTACTTC
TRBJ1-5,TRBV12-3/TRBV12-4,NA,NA,CASTLLNQPQHF,TGTGCCAGCACCCTCTTGAATCAGCCCCAGCATTTT
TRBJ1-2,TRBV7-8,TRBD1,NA,CASSLVAGGRDYGYTF,TGTGCCAGCAGCTTAGTGGCAGGGGGTCGAGACTATGGCTACACCTTC
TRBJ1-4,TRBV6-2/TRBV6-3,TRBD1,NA,CASSRPGQFEKLFF,TGTGCCAGCAGTCGACCGGGACAGTTTGAAAAACTGTTTTTT
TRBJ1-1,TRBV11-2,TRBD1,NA,CASSEQGTEAFF,TGTGCCAGCAGCGAACAGGGGACTGAAGCTTTCTTT
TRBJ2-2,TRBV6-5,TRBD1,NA,CASSYSGGSGELFF,TGTGCCAGCAGTTACTCAGGGGGCTCCGGGGAGCTGTTTTTT
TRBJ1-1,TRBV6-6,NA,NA,CASTGQRNTEAFF,TGTGCCAGTACAGGTCAGAGGAACACTGAAGCTTTCTTT
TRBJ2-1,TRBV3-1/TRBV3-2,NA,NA,CASSQDHIGSVWFF,TGTGCCAGCAGCCAAGATCACATAGGGAGCGTGTGGTTCTTC
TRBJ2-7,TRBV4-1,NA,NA,CASSHAGTYEQYF,TGCGCCAGCAGCCACGCTGGCACCTACGAGCAGTACTTC
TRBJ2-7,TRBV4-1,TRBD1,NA,CASSRDRGSTYEQYF,TGCGCCAGCAGCCGAGACAGGGGGTCTACCTACGAGCAGTACTTC
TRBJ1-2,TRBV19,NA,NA,CASSPSPTVFNYGYTF,TGTGCCAGTAGTCCTTCACCGACAGTCTTTAACTATGGCTACACCTTC
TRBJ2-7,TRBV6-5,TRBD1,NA,CASSPDRGKAYEQYF,TGTGCCAGCAGCCCGGACAGGGGAAAAGCCTACGAGCAGTACTTC
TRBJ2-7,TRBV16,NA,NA,CASSLNGGSEQYF,TGTGCCAGCAGCTTAAACGGCGGTTCCGAGCAGTACTTC
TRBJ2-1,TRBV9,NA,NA,CASRKRTELGEQFF,TGTGCCAGCAGGAAGCGAACCGAATTAGGTGAGCAGTTCTTC
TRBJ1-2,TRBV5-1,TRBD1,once,CASSWTGGGYTF,TGCGCCAGCAGCTGGACAGGGGGTGGCTACACCTTC
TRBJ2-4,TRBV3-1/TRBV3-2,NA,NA,CASSRSVGLLRNIQYF,TGTGCCAGCAGCCGGAGCGTGGGGCTCCTCCGGAACATTCAGTACTTC
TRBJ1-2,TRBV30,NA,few,CAWSARGGYNYGYTF,TGTGCCTGGAGTGCCCGGGGAGGGTATAACTATGGCTACACCTTC
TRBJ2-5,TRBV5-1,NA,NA,CASSFGFGGRETQYF,TGCGCCAGCAGCTTTGGCTTCGGGGGTCGGGAGACCCAGTACTTC
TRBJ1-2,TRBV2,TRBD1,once,CASSNGQGNYGYTF,TGTGCCAGCAGTAATGGACAGGGAAACTATGGCTACACCTTC